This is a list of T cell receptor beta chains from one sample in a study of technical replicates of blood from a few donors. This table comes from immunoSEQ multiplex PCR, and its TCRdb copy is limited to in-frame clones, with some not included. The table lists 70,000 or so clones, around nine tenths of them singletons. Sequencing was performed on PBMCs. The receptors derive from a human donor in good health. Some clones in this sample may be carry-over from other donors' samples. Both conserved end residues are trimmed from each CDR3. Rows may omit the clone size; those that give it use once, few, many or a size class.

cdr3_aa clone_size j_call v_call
ASSVGTVINEQF NA TRBJ2-1 TRBV9
ASSQVLAGGYEQY once TRBJ2-7 TRBV4-3
ASSRPGGAGLGYGYT NA TRBJ1-2 TRBV7-2
ASSQGQTGGRNEQF NA TRBJ2-1 TRBV4-3
ASSTKGGRETQY NA TRBJ2-5 TRBV13
ASSEANRFYEQY NA TRBJ2-7 TRBV6-1
ASSQERAGRGTGELF NA TRBJ2-2 TRBV4-3
SVNRFGELF NA TRBJ2-2 TRBV29-1
SVLEDGGPNTEAF NA TRBJ1-1 TRBV29-1
ASTIGADTEAF NA TRBJ1-1 TRBV28
ASSPPGQANYGYT NA TRBJ1-2 TRBV4-2
ASSLQAANYGYT NA TRBJ1-2 TRBV7-9
ASSLAGGPETQY NA TRBJ2-5 TRBV25-1
ASSKSSDPTGELF NA TRBJ2-2 TRBV11-3
ASCSSRFTTEAGANVLT NA TRBJ2-6 TRBV19
ASSLELAGGPLGEQF NA TRBJ2-1 TRBV7-3
ASSQPRPRGSYEQY NA TRBJ2-7 TRBV4-3
ASSYAGTGGGQPQH NA TRBJ1-5 TRBV6-5
SAIHGGEQF NA TRBJ2-1 TRBV20-1
AWSVQGLSEAF NA TRBJ1-1 TRBV30
ASSQVVTLAGGTGELF NA TRBJ2-2 TRBV4-1
ASSPLAAESNSPLH NA TRBJ1-6 TRBV18
ASAVGQGGYEQY NA TRBJ2-7 TRBV6-6
ATTLGISTDTQY NA TRBJ2-3 TRBV7-2
ASSPAEQSSYEQY NA TRBJ2-7 TRBV5-8
ASSPEGQAAGYT NA TRBJ1-2 TRBV7-9
ASSIVLAGASADTQY once TRBJ2-3 TRBV19
ASSVDRAPYGYT NA TRBJ1-2 TRBV19
ASSEQGTETQY NA TRBJ2-5 TRBV7-2
ASSVPLGAGTDTQY NA TRBJ2-3 TRBV9
ASSLIQGALSGELF NA TRBJ2-2 TRBV7-3
ASSVGGVAEAF NA TRBJ1-1 TRBV9
ASSLAQGLGTQY NA TRBJ2-5 TRBV7-2
ASSLTAGEETQY few TRBJ2-5 TRBV7-2
ATRQGYEQY NA TRBJ2-7 TRBV6-1
ASSPQSRVSEAF NA TRBJ1-1 TRBV19
ATLIRDRGDEQY NA TRBJ2-7 TRBV28
ASNEDFRETQY NA TRBJ2-5 TRBV5-4
SVGSGDNSPLH once TRBJ1-6 TRBV29-1
ASSLDRMETQY NA TRBJ2-5 TRBV7-2
ASSTSPGAYNEQF NA TRBJ2-1 TRBV5-4
ASSLRGVGDRGLYGYT NA TRBJ1-2 TRBV5-4
AYRDRGLFGYT once TRBJ1-2 TRBV30
AISSGNPKTKLF NA TRBJ1-4 TRBV10-3
ASGLVLGGGPGFNGYT NA TRBJ1-2 TRBV12-5
ASTSAWDKPQY NA TRBJ2-3 TRBV7-6
ASLPGGHETQY NA TRBJ2-5 TRBV7-9
ASSLGGYEQY NA TRBJ2-7 TRBV5-5
ASSQGQKGFGQPQH NA TRBJ1-5 TRBV4-1
ASSEGLRGFGNTEAF NA TRBJ1-1 TRBV2
ASKASGGTYNEQF once TRBJ2-1 TRBV2
ASSPLHASAGTGYT NA TRBJ1-2 TRBV18
ATTTSGRAFSDETQY NA TRBJ2-5 TRBV19
ASRRTMGGELF NA TRBJ2-2 TRBV19